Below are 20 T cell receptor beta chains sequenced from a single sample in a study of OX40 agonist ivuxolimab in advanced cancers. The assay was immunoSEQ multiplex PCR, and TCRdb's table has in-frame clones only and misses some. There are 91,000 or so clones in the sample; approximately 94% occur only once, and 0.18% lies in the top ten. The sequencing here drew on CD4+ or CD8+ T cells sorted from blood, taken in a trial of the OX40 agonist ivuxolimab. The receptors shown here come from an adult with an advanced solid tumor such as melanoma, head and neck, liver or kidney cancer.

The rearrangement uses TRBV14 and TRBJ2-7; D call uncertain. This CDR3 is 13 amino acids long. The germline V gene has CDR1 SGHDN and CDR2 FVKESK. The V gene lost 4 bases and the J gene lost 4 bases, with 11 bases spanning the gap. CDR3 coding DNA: TGTGCCAGCAGCCCCAGTCCTCGGTACGAGCAGTACTTC. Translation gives CASSPSPRYEQYF.

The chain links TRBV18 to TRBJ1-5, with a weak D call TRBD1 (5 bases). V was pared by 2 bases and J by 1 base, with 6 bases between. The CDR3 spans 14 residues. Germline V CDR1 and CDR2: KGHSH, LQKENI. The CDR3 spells CASSPGGSNQPQHF. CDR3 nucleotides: TGTGCCAGCTCACCAGGGGGGAGCAATCAGCCCCAGCATTTT.

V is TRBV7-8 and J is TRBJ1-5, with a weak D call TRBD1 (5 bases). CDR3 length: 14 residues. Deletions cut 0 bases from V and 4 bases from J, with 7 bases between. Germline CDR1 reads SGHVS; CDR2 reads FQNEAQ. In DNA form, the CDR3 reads TGTGCCAGCAGCTTAGCGGGGGGAAATCAGCCCCAGCATTTT. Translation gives CASSLAGGNQPQHF. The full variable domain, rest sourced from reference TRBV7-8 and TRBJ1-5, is GAGVSQSPRYKVAKRGQDVALRCDPISGHVSLFWYQQALGQGPEFLTYFQNEAQLDKSGLPSDRFFAERPEGSVSTLKIQRTQQEDSAVYLCASSLAGGNQPQHFGDGTRLSIL.

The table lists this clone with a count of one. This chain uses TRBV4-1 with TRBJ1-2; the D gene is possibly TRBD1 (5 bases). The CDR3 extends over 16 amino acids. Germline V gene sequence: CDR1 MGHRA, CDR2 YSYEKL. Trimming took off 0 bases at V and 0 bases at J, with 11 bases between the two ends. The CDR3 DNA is TGCGCCAGCAGCCAAGAGGCGGGGCCGGCTAACTATGGCTACACCTTC. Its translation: CASSQEAGPANYGYTF.

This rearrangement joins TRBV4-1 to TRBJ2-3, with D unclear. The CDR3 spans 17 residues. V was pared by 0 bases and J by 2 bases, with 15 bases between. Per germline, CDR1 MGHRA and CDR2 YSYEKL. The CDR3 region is CASSQEGPAPVTDTQYF. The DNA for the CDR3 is TGCGCCAGCAGCCAAGAGGGTCCAGCTCCCGTCACAGATACGCAGTATTTT.

The CDR3 sequence is CASSAGTGYGYTF. CDR3 coding DNA: TGCGCCAGCAGTGCCGGGACAGGCTATGGCTACACCTTC. The J gene is TRBJ1-2, the V gene TRBV10-1; the match to TRBD1 covers 8 bases. The CDR3 has 13 residues. The germline V gene has CDR1 WNHNN and CDR2 SYGVQD (reference sequence). V was pared by 4 bases and J by 4 bases, with 2 bases of the junction left unmatched.

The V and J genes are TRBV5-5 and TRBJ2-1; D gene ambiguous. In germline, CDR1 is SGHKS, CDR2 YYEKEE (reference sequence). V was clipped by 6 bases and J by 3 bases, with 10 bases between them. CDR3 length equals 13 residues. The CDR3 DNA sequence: TGTGCCAGCACCTTACCCATCTACAATGAGCAGTTCTTC. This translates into CASTLPIYNEQFF.

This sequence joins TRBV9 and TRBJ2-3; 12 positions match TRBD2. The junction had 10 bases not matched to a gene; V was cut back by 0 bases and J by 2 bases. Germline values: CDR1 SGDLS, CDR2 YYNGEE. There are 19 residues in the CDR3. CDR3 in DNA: TGTGCCAGCAGCGTAGGGTTCCACGGACTAGCGGGGACCACAGATACGCAGTATTTT. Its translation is CASSVGFHGLAGTTDTQYF.

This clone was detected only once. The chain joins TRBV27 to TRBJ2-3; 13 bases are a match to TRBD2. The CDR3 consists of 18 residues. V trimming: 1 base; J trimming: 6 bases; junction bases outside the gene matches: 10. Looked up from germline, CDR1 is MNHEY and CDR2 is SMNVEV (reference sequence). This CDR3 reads CASSLLSPGLAGDDTQYF. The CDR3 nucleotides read TGTGCCAGCAGTTTATTATCCCCTGGACTAGCGGGAGACGATACGCAGTATTTT.

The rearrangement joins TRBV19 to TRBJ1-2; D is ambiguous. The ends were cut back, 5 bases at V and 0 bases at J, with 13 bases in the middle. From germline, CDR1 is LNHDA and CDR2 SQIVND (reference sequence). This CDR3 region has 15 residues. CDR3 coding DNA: TGTGCCAGTAGTCATCCGGGTTTAGCTAACTATGGCTACACCTTC. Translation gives CASSHPGLANYGYTF.

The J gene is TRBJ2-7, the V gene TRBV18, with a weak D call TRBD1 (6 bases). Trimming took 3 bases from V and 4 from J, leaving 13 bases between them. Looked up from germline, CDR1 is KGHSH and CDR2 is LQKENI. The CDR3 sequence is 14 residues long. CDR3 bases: TGTGCCAGCTCACCGCCCGGGACACCTTACGAGCAGTACTTC. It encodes CASSPPGTPYEQYF.

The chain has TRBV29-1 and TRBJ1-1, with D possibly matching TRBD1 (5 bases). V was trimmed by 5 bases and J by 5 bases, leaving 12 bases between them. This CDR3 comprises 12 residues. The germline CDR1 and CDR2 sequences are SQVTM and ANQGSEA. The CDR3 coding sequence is TGCAGCGTTAGTGGGGGGAGGACTGAAGCTTTCTTT. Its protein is CSVSGGRTEAFF.

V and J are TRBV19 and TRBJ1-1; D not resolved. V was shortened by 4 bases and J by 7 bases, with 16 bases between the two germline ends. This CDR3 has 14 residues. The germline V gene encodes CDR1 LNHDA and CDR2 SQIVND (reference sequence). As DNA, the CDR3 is TGTGCCAGTAGTACGCCCCGGGAGGTAAGTGAAGCTTTCTTT. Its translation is CASSTPREVSEAFF.

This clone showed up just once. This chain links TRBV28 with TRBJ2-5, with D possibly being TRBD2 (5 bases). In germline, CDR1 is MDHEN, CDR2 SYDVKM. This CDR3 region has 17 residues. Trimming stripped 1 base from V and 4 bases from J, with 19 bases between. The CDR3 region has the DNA TGTGCCAGCAGTTTATACCCCCCCGGTAGTGGAGGAGAGACCCAGTACTTC. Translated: CASSLYPPGSGGETQYF.

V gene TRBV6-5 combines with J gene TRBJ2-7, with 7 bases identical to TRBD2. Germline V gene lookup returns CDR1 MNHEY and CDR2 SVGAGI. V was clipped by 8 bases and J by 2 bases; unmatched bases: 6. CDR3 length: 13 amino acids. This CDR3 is CASFGGGAYEQYF. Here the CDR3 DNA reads TGTGCCAGCTTCGGGGGAGGGGCCTACGAGCAGTACTTC.

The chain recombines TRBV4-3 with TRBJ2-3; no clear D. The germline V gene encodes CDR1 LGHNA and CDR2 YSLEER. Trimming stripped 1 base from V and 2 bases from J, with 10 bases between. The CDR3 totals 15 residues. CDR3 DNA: TGCGCCAGCAGCCAAGTCTCCAGCCACACAGATACGCAGTATTTT. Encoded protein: CASSQVSSHTDTQYF.

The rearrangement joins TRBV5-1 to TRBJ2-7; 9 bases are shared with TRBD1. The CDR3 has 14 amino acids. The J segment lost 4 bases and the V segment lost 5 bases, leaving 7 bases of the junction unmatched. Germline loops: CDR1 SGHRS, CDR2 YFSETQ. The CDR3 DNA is TGCGCCAGCAGGCCCACAGGGGGCCTGTACGAGCAGTACTTC. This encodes CASRPTGGLYEQYF.

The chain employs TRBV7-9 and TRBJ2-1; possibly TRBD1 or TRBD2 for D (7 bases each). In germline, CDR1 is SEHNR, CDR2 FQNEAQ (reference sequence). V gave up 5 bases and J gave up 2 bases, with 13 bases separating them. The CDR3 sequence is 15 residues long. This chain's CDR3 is CASSPRGGTYNEQFF. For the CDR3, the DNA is TGTGCCAGCAGCCCCAGGGGGGGAACCTACAATGAGCAGTTCTTC.

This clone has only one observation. In DNA, the CDR3 is TGTGCCAGCAGTGTACTCCCTGGAGGTGGCGAGCAGTACTTC. Amino acid sequence: CASSVLPGGGEQYF. The V gene is TRBV6-4, the J gene TRBJ2-7; the D gene is possibly TRBD2 (5 bases). The CDR3 loop spans 14 amino acids. In germline, CDR1 is MRHNA, CDR2 SNTAGT. V shed 4 bases and J shed 6 bases, with 16 bases lying between them.

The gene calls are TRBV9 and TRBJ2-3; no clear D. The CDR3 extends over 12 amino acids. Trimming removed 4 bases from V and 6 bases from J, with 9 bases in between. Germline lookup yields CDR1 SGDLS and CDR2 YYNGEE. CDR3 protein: CASSRERDTQYF. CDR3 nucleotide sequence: TGTGCCAGCAGCCGAGAGAGGGATACGCAGTATTTT.